This TCR beta chain was observed in a study of identical twins (TCRdb year 2016). Regarding the complete study: To test whether fetal clonotypes persist, the study used deep sequencing on TCR alpha and beta repertoires from monozygotic twins, unrelated adults of various ages, and cord blood. To rule out contamination, the twin experiments were replicated at different times with different library preparation protocols.

The library was made by 5' RACE. Reads for this sample came from an Illumina HiSeq 2000. A universal primer binding site was added through template switching, and the final cDNA carried a unique molecular identifier so that TCR cDNA molecules could be counted accurately. Specific primers in the conserved constant-segment region were used to synthesize first-strand cDNA for the TCR alpha and beta chains. To control for contamination, every cDNA library carried two barcodes: a SMART-Mk sample barcode plus Illumina barcodes. TruSeq adapter sequences along with Illumina sample barcodes were introduced in two successive PCR steps. Sequencing of the TCR alpha and beta cDNA libraries was done on the Illumina HiSeq platform using custom primers. Per the authors' processing: MiGEC processed the raw reads to extract unique molecular identifiers, while MiXCR was used to determine the CDR3 positions. For each individual, recombination models were inferred using an EM algorithm with the repgenHMM and IGoR tools. The tcR package in R was used for shared clonotype analysis, with sharing normalized by the product of cloneset sizes. To study raw recombination free of thymic and clonal selection effects, out-of-frame nonproductive sequences were analyzed. TCRdb passed the public sequencing reads through fastp at Q25 and MiXCR, retaining productive beta sequences. Rows with a matching CDR3 protein are joined into one entry that keeps the most common DNA and genes. The V and J calls reflect TCRdb's pipeline rather than the authors' work. The sample yields about 100,000 distinct CDR3 sequences; roughly 6% were counted once. The ten largest clonotypes hold approximately 12% of the sample.

This clonotype was observed a handful of times. The antigen this receptor binds is unknown. Nothing much larger sits one base from this clone, and base qualities are not available. CDR1 and CDR2 (SGDLS, YYNGEE) derive from the germline V gene. Inclusive of the bounding cysteine and phenylalanine, the CDR3 is 16 residues long. Only the CDR3 part of the read is kept: 48 bases, read in frame from the first base. V lost 0 bases and J lost 1 base, and the count of bases not matched to a germline gene is 5. Paper-wide results and their limitations: Invariant T cells such as MAIT and iNKT could partly confound zero-insertion analyses, although diverse VJ usage argued against such confounding for most clonotypes. Out-of-frame TCR alpha sharing in monozygotic twins was systematically underestimated by recombination models, whereas sharing between unrelated individuals was in agreement with the recombination models. Out-of-frame TCR alpha sequences shared between twins showed an excess of low generation-probability sequences compared with coincidental sharing between unrelated individuals. Fewer insertions were carried by abundant cord blood beta clonotypes, a similar but weaker trend appeared in young adult naive repertoires, and no such trend appeared in memory repertoires. The excess sharing between twins in beta out-of-frame sequences was weaker because fewer shared sequences reduced the signal-to-noise ratio. Because the same donors could not be followed over many years, the conclusions depended on cross-sectional statistical analysis.

Only healthy Caucasian donors were included. Miltenyi CD45RO+ enrichment and human naive T-cell isolation kits were used to isolate memory (CD45RO+) and naive T cells from PBMC. This sequence was found in a woman aged 45 to 65 in good health. The rearrangement joined TRBV9 to TRBJ2-7; 9 bases in the middle match TRBD2. What was sequenced was memory T cells sorted from blood. According to the study, the label for this sample's cell subset or site signals: CD45RO+ enriched T cells. The CDR3 reads CASSVVGSGGSYEQYF. The nucleotide sequence reads as follows: TGTGCCAGCAGCGTAGTAGGTAGCGGGGGATCCTACGAGCAGTACTTC.